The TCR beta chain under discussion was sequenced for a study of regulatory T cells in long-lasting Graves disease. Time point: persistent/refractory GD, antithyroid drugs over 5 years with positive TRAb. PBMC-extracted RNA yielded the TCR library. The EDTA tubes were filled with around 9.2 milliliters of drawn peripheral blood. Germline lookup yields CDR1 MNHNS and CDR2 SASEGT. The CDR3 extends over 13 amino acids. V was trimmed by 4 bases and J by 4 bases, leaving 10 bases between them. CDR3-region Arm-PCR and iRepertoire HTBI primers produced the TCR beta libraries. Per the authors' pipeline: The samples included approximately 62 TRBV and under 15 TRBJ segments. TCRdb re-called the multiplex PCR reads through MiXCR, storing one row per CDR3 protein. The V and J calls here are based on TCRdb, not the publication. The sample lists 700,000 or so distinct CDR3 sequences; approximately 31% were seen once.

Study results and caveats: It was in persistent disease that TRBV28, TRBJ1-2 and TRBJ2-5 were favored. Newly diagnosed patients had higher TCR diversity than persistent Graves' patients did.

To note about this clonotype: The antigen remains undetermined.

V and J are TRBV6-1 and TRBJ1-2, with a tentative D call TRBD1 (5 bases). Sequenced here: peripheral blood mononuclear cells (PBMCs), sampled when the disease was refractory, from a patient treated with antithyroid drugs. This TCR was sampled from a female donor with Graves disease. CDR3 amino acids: CASSAPGTYGYTF. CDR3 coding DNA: TGTGCCAGCAGTGCTCCGGGGACCTATGGCTACACCTTC.